This T cell receptor beta chain emerged from a study of blood T cell repertoires in COVID-19. Background on the study: Acute and convalescent COVID-19 specimens originated in the United States, Italy and Spain.

Trimming at V came to 1 base and at J to 5 bases, leaving 5 bases not matched to a gene. CDR3 size: 15 residues. The V gene's germline CDR1 is SEHNR and CDR2 FQNEAQ (reference sequence). The table lists this clone with a count of one. Enrolled through a virtual design, the participants were between 18 and 89 years of age and came from some 26 US areas. Cohort placement rested on clinical history that participants reported themselves. A PCR-confirmed or clinician-diagnosed COVID-19 case had contacted exposed participants within 2 weeks of entry. Only in-frame clones appear in the TCRdb table, and some are missing; sequencing was by immunoSEQ multiplex PCR. The sample holds approximately 280,000 clones, around 84% seen once.

The sample taken for sequencing was PBMCs or T cells enriched from blood (not recorded which). This clonotype originated in a man aged 35 to 55 who had been exposed to COVID-19. The chain combines TRBV7-9 with TRBJ2-7; 10 bases agree with TRBD2. The CDR3 loop reads CASSLDSSGSDEQYF. CDR3 coding DNA: TGTGCCAGCAGCTTAGATTCTAGCGGGAGCGACGAGCAGTACTTC.